This T cell receptor beta chain was identified in a study of T cell repertoires in cytomegalovirus infection. In the study overall: Based on public TCR beta signatures, there were indications of CMV infection and of a matching HLA type.

Study outcomes and limitations: Ex vivo, HLA-C-restricted CMV-specific TCR beta clonotypes prevailed over the rest of the response. Identification of carriers of CMV plus the relevant HLA was performed using cumulative public TCR beta family frequency.

Via MiXCR, TCRdb re-called the reads, giving one row per CDR3 protein. The sample holds a few hundred thousand distinct CDR3 sequences, roughly 9.5% seen once. This clonotype turned up a few times. Its target is not known. The CDR3 is 15 amino acids. Unmatched junction bases numbered 3, after V lost 0 bases and J lost 5 bases. Per germline, CDR1 LGHNA and CDR2 YNFKEQ. The chain uses TRBV4-2 and TRBJ1-5, with TRBD1 matching over 8 bases. The receptor comes from a human donor in good health (CMV status not recorded). Some clones in this sample may be carry-over from other donors' samples. Sequenced: PBMCs. The CDR3 region has the DNA TGTGCCAGCAGCCAAGAACAGGGGGGGGATCAGCCCCAGCATTTT. Its translation is CASSQEQGGDQPQHF.